These T cell receptor beta chains were read from a single sample in a study of CD8+ T cells in alopecia areata. TCRdb's copy holds only in-frame clones and misses some; the assay was immunoSEQ multiplex PCR. The table records 85,000 to 95,000 clones, 70% to 80% of them present only once. The specimen comprised CD8+ T cells sorted from blood, sampled at roughly week 45, from a patient treated with tofacitinib. These receptors came from a human donor with alopecia areata. Each CDR3 is given with its conserved first and last residue. The D gene is left open where the match is weak. For some rows the clone size is stated as once, few or many, or as a class when expanded; others skip it.

cdr3_length clone_size j_call d_call v_call cdr3_aa cdr3_nt
15 - TRBJ2-1 - TRBV5-1 CASRPRDVWYNEQFF TGCGCCAGCAGACCCCGGGACGTATGGTACAATGAGCAGTTCTTC
13 - TRBJ1-5 - TRBV5-6 CASSLGGGQPQHF TGTGCCAGCAGCTTGGGCGGGGGTCAGCCCCAGCATTTT
13 - TRBJ2-3 - TRBV7-8 CASSSDVTDTQYF TGCGCCAGCAGTTCGGACGTCACAGATACGCAGTATTTT
13 - TRBJ1-1 - TRBV6-1 CASSTGMNTEAFF TGTGCCAGCAGTACGGGAATGAACACTGAAGCTTTCTTT
13 few TRBJ1-1 - TRBV30 CAWRAELNTEAFF TGTGCCTGGAGGGCAGAGTTGAACACTGAAGCTTTCTTT
13 - TRBJ1-1 TRBD1 TRBV5-6 CASSWTGHTEAFF TGTGCCAGCAGCTGGACAGGGCACACTGAAGCTTTCTTT
12 few TRBJ1-2 - TRBV10-2 CASGPKGQGYTF TGCGCCAGCGGACCTAAGGGGCAGGGCTACACCTTC
11 few TRBJ1-1 TRBD1 TRBV29-1 CSVVRDREAFF TGCAGCGTTGTCCGGGACAGGGAAGCTTTCTTT
14 - TRBJ2-1 - TRBV29-1 CSVEGGIQGYEQFF TGCAGCGTTGAAGGTGGGATACAGGGCTATGAGCAGTTCTTC
15 - TRBJ1-5 TRBD1 TRBV6-1 CASSQTGLGNQPQHF TGTGCCAGCAGTCAGACAGGGTTAGGCAATCAGCCCCAGCATTTT
14 - TRBJ2-7 - TRBV10-3 CAISEVTQASEQYF TGTGCCATCAGTGAGGTTACCCAAGCGTCCGAGCAGTACTTC
14 - TRBJ2-7 TRBD1 TRBV5-6 CASSLPGQSYEQYF TGTGCCAGCAGCTTGCCGGGACAGTCCTACGAGCAGTACTTC
16 - TRBJ1-4 - TRBV7-9 CASSLQQWGANEKLFF TGTGCCAGCAGCCTTCAGCAGTGGGGAGCTAATGAAAAACTGTTTTTT
14 - TRBJ2-7 - TRBV28 CATSLGSSISEQYF TGTGCCACCTCCCTGGGGTCCTCGATTTCCGAGCAGTACTTC
12 - TRBJ2-3 - TRBV10-2 CATLTNTDTQYF TGCGCCACCCTGACTAACACAGATACGCAGTATTTT
16 few TRBJ2-6 - TRBV9 CASSVDGGTGANVLTF TGTGCCAGCAGCGTAGATGGGGGGACTGGGGCCAACGTCCTGACTTTC
16 - TRBJ1-2 - TRBV4-3 CASSQDREGRLNGYTF TGCGCCAGCAGCCAAGACCGGGAAGGGCGTCTAAATGGCTACACCTTC
14 few TRBJ1-5 TRBD1 TRBV27 CASSSNRGNQPQHF TGTGCCAGCAGTTCTAACAGGGGTAATCAGCCCCAGCATTTT
17 few TRBJ2-3 TRBD2 TRBV7-9 CASRNPRTSGNTDTQYF TGTGCCAGCAGAAACCCGAGGACTAGCGGGAACACAGATACGCAGTATTTT
14 few TRBJ2-7 - TRBV7-2 CASSSPVGFSEQYF TGTGCCAGCAGCTCCCCCGTGGGGTTCTCCGAGCAGTACTTC
12 - TRBJ1-1 - TRBV19 CASSMVESEAFF TGTGCCAGTAGTATGGTCGAGTCTGAAGCTTTCTTT
15 - TRBJ2-7 - TRBV10-3 CAISEPTGGVDWLYF TGTGCCATCAGTGAGCCCACAGGGGGGGTGGATTGGTTGTACTTC
13 few TRBJ2-3 - TRBV5-5 CASSLGSTDTQYF TGTGCCAGCAGCTTGGGGAGCACAGATACGCAGTATTTT
15 - TRBJ2-7 TRBD1 TRBV14 CASSQGTGDFYEQYF TGTGCCAGCAGCCAAGGCACAGGGGATTTCTACGAGCAGTACTTC
16 - TRBJ2-1 - TRBV19 CASSMGPGASYNEQFF TGTGCCAGTAGTATGGGTCCAGGGGCCTCCTACAATGAGCAGTTCTTC
15 - TRBJ2-7 - TRBV4-3 CASSQDLAGSYEQYF TGCGCCAGCAGCCAAGATCTGGCAGGTTCCTACGAGCAGTACTTC
17 - TRBJ1-3 - TRBV25-1 CASSEYSLGGYGNTIYF TGTGCCAGCAGTGAATATTCCCTTGGTGGGTATGGAAACACCATATATTTT
14 - TRBJ2-7 - TRBV27 CARIDRGMAYEQYF TGTGCCAGAATAGACAGAGGGATGGCCTACGAGCAGTACTTC
15 - TRBJ1-1 - TRBV7-2 CASSLKGYVNTEAFF TGTGCCAGCAGCCTAAAGGGATACGTGAACACTGAAGCTTTCTTT
14 - TRBJ2-1 - TRBV5-6 CASSLALSYNEQFF TGTGCCAGCAGCTTGGCCCTGAGTTACAATGAGCAGTTCTTC
12 - TRBJ1-2 - TRBV9 CASSPPGYGYTF TGTGCCAGCAGCCCTCCCGGGTATGGCTACACCTTC
14 - TRBJ1-1 - TRBV23-1 CASSQLRRRAEAFF TGCGCCAGCAGTCAATTAAGGCGGAGGGCTGAAGCTTTCTTT